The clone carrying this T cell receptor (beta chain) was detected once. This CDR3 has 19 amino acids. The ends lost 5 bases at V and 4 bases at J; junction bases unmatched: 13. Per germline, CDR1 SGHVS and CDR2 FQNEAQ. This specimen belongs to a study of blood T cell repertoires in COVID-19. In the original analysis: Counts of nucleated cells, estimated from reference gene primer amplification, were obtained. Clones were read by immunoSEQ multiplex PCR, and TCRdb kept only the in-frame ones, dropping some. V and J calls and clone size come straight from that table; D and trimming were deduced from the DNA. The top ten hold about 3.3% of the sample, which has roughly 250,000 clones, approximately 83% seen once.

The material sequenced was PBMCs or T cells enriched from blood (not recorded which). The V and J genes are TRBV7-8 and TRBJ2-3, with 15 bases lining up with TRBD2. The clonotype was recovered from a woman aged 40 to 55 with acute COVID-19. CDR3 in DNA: TGTGCCAGCAGCCCAGGGACTAGCGGGAGGTATGGGATGTCAGATACGCAGTATTTT. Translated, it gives CASSPGTSGRYGMSDTQYF.